This TCR beta chain emerged from a study of shared clonotypes between healthy human individuals. Study at large: There were three CD4 naive, three CD4 memory, two CD8 naive and one CD8 memory plates per donor. General study results and limits: Approximately 4.6% of naive CD4 clonotypes were shared across four donors. The four-donor shared clonotypes exceeded non-shared clonotypes in generation probability, with non-shared ones scoring lower.

A CD45RA+ naive subset and a CD45RA-negative memory subset were split from CD4+ cells. Points on this clone: What it binds is unknown.

Assay: immunoSEQ multiplex PCR; the TCRdb copy retains only in-frame clones and omits some. The sample comprises about 1.5 million clones, more than 95% of which are singletons, and 0.95% to 1.5% rests with the top ten. The CDR3 is 11 amino acids. Looked up from germline, CDR1 is MDHEN and CDR2 is SYDVKM. Trimming removed 5 bases at V and 8 bases at J, with 9 bases between. Sequenced sample: naive CD4+ T cells sorted from blood. Subset indicated: CD45RA+ positively selected. The origin of this receptor is a man aged 25-45 years in good health. The genes are TRBV28 and TRBJ1-1, with D uncertain. This chain's CDR3 is CASSTPREAFF. DNA of the CDR3: TGTGCCAGCAGTACACCGCGGGAAGCTTTCTTT. Full variable domain (outside the CDR3, taken from reference TRBV28 and TRBJ1-1): DVKVTQSSRYLVKRTGEKVFLECVQDMDHENMFWYRQDPGLGLRLIYFSYDVKMKEKGDIPEGYSVSREKKERFSLILESASTNQTSMYLCASSTPREAFFGQGTRLTVV.